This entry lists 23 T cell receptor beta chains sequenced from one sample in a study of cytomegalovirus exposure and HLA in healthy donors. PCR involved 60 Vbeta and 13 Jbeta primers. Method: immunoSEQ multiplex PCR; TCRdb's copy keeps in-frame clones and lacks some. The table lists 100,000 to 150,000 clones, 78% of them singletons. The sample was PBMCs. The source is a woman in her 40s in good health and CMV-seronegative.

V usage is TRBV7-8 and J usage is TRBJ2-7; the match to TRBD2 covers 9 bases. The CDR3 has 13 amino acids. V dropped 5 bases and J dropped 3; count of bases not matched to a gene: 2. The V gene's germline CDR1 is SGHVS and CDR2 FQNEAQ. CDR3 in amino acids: CASSRLADYEQYF. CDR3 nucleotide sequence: TGTGCCAGCAGCCGACTAGCGGACTACGAGCAGTACTTC. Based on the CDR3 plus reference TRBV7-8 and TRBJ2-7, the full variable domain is GAGVSQSPRYKVAKRGQDVALRCDPISGHVSLFWYQQALGQGPEFLTYFQNEAQLDKSGLPSDRFFAERPEGSVSTLKIQRTQQEDSAVYLCASSRLADYEQYFGPGTRLTVT.

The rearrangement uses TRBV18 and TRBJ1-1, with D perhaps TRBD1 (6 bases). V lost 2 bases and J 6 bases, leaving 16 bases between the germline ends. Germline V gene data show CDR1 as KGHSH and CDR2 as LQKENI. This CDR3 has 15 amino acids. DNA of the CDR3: TGTGCCAGCTCACCAGTGGCAGGGGATTGGCCTGAAGCTTTCTTT. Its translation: CASSPVAGDWPEAFF.

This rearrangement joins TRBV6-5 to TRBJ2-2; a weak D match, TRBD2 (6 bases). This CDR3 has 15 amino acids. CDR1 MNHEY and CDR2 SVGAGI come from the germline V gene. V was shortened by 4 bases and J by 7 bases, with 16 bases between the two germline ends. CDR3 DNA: TGTGCCAGCAGTTTAAACGGGGGTTCGAGCGGGGAGCTGTTTTTT. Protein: CASSLNGGSSGELFF.

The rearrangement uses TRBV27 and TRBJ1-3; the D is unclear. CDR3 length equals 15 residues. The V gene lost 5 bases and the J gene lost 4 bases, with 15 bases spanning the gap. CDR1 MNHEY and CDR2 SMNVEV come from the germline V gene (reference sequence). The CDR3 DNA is TGTGCCAGCAGTCAGTCCCCCCACCGCGGAAACACCATATATTTT. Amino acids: CASSQSPHRGNTIYF.

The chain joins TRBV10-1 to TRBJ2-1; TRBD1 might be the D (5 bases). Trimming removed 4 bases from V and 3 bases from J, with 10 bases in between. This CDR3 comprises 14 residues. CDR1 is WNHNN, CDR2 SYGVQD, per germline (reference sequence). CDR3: CASSVGQGYNEQFF. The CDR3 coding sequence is TGCGCCAGCAGTGTAGGGCAGGGCTACAATGAGCAGTTCTTC.

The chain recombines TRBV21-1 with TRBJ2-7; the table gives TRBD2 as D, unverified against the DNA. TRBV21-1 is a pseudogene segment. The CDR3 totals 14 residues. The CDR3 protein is CASSTRLGSGEQYF. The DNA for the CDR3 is TGTGCCAGCAGCACCCGACTAGGGTCAGGCGAGCAGTACTTC.

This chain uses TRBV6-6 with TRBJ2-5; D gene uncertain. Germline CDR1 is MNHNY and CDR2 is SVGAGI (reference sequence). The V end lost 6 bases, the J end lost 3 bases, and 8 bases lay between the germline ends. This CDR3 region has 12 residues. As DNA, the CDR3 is TGTGCCAGCAGCCTCCTCGAAGAGACCCAGTACTTC. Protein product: CASSLLEETQYF.

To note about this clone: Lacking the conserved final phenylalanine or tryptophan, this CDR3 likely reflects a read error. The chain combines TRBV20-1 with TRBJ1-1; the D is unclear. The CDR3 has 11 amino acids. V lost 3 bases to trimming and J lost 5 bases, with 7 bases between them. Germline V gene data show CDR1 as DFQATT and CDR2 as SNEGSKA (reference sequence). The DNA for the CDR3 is TGCAGTGCTAGCTTGAGAACTGAAGCTTTCCTT. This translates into CSASLRTEAFL.

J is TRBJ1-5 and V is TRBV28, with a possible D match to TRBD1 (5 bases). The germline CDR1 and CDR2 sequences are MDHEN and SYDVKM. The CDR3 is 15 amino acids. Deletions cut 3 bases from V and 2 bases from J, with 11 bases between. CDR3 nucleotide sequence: TGTGCCAGCAGTTTTGGGGCGGGGGGCAATCAGCCCCAGCATTTT. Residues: CASSFGAGGNQPQHF.

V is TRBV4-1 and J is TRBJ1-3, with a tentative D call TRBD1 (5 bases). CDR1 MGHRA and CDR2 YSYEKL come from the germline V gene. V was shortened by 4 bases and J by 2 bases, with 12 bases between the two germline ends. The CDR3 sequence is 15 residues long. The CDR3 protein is CASSLSRGAGNTIYF. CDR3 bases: TGCGCCAGCAGCCTTAGTCGGGGGGCTGGAAACACCATATATTTT.

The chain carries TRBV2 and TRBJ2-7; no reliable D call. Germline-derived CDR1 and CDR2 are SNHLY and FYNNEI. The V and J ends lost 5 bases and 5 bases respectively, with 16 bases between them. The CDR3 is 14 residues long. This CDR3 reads CASSPSLLDHEQYF. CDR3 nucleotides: TGTGCCAGCAGTCCATCCCTCCTAGATCACGAGCAGTACTTC.

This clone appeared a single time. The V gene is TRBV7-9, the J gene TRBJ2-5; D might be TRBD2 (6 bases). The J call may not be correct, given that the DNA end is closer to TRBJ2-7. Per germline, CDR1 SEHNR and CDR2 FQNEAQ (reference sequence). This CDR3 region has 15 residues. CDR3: CASSLAEGLRYEQYF. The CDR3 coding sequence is TGTGCCAGCAGCTTAGCTGAGGGACTTCGATACGAGCAGTACTTC.

CDR3 amino acids: CASSQVVEDEQFF. The DNA for the CDR3 is TGCGCCAGCAGCCAGGTTGTAGAAGATGAGCAGTTCTTC. The chain has TRBV4-3 and TRBJ2-1; no reliable D call. The V and J ends lost 3 bases and 8 bases respectively, with 11 bases between them. The CDR3 contains 13 residues. Germline V gene data show CDR1 as LGHNA and CDR2 as YSLEER.

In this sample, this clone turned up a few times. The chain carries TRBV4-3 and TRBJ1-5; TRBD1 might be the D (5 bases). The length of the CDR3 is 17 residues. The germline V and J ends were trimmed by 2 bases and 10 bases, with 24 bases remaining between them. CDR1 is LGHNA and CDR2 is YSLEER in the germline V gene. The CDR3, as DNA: TGCGCCAGCAGCCAAACCCTGGGACTCCGAGATCAGCTACCCCAGCATTTT. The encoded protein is CASSQTLGLRDQLPQHF.

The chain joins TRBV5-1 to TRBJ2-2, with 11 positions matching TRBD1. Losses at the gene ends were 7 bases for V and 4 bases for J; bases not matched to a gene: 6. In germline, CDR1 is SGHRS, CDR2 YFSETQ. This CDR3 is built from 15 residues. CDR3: CASVPGQGVTGELFF. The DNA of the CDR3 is TGCGCCAGCGTTCCGGGACAGGGGGTCACCGGGGAGCTGTTTTTT.

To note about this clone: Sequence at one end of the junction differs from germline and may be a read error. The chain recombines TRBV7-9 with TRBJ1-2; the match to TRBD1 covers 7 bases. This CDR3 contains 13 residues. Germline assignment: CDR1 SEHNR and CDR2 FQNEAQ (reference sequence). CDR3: CSSSLDRAKGYTF. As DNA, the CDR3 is TGTTCCAGCAGCTTAGACAGGGCCAAGGGCTACACCTTC. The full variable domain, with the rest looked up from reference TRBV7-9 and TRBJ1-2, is DTGVSQNPRHKITKRGQNVTFRCDPISEHNRLYWYRQTLGQGPEFLTYFQNEAQLEKSRLLSDRFSAERPKGSFSTLEIQRTEQGDSAMYLCSSSLDRAKGYTFGSGTRLTVV.

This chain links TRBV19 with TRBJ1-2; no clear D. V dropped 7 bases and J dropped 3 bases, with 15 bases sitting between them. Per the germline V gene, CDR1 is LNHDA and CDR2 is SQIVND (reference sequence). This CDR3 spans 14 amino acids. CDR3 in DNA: TGTGCCAGTATGAACGCAGGAATGGACTATGGCTACACCTTC. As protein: CASMNAGMDYGYTF.

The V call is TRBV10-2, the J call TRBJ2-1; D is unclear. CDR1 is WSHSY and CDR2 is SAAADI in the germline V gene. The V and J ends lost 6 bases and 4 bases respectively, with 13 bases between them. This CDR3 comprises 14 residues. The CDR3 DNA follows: TGCGCCAGCAGGCCTCAGGCCCAATACAATGAGCAGTTCTTC. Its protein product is CASRPQAQYNEQFF.

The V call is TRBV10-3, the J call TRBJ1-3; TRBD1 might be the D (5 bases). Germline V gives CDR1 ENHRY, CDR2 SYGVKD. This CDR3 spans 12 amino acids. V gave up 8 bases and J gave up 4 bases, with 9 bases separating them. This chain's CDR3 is CAIGTEGNTIYF. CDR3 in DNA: TGTGCCATCGGGACTGAGGGAAACACCATATATTTT.

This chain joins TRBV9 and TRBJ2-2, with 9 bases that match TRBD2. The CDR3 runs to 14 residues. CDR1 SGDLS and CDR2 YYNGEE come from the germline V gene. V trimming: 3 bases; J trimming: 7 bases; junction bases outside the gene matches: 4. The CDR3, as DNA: TGTGCCAGCAGCGAGGTAGCGGGAGTCGGGGAGCTGTTTTTT. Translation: CASSEVAGVGELFF.

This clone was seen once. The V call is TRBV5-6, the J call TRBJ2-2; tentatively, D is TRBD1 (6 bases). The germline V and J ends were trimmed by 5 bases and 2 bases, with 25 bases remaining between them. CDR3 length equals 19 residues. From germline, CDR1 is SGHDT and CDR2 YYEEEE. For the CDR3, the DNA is TGTGCCAGCAGAAATGTAGGTAGGGCCCCGGGACACAACACCGGGGAGCTGTTTTTT. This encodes CASRNVGRAPGHNTGELFF.

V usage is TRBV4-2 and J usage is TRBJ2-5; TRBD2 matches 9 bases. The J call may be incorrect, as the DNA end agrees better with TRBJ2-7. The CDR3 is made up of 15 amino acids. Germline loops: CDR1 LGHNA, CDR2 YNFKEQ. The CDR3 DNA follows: TGTGCCAGCAGCCAAGGGGCGGCTAGCGGGAACGAGCAGTACTTC. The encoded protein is CASSQGAASGNEQYF.

In DNA form, the CDR3 reads TGTGCCAGCAGTGATCCCCGACTAGCGGGTTTCACAGATACGCAGTATTTT. It specifies CASSDPRLAGFTDTQYF. The chain couples TRBV2 to TRBJ2-3; 10 nucleotides line up with TRBD2. This CDR3 has 17 residues. Trimming cost V 3 bases and J 2 bases; bases outside gene matches: 8. Germline V CDR1 and CDR2: SNHLY, FYNNEI.